This T cell receptor (beta chain) is drawn from a study of human T cells and chemical hapten exposure. Whole-study context: The variation in per-sample TCR yields arose mainly from small differences in pooled library volumes.

This clonotype was recorded many times. The antigen is undetermined. General study results and limits: As the donors had alopecia, their immune response may differ from healthy people's.

Individual cDNA molecules each carried unique molecular identifiers attached by the library. Via MiXCR, TCRdb re-called the RACE reads, giving one row per CDR3 protein. The repertoire holds 300,000 to 450,000 distinct CDR3 sequences, with approximately 5.1% as singletons. Sample time point: patch test 1, 2 weeks after DPC sensitization. Treatment specified: therapeutic diphenylcyclopropenone sensitization with weekly scalp DPC. The authors' total RNA extraction used unfractionated whole blood. This specimen consisted of whole blood, obtained in connection with sensitization to the hapten diphenylcyclopropenone (DPC). The receptor was isolated from a woman in her 50s with alopecia areata. Some clones in this sample may be carry-over from other donors' samples.

CDR3 DNA: TGTGCCAGCAGCCTCACGGGGGGGTCCTCCTACAATGAGCAGTTCTTC. As protein: CASSLTGGSSYNEQFF. This chain uses TRBV6-6 with TRBJ2-1; 8 bases match TRBD2. This CDR3 region has 16 residues. The J segment lost 0 bases and the V segment lost 6 bases, leaving 7 bases of the junction unmatched. Per germline, CDR1 MNHNY and CDR2 SVGAGI (reference sequence).